The 22 T cell receptor beta chains in this list originate from one sample, sequenced in a study of cytomegalovirus exposure and HLA in healthy donors. TCRdb's copy holds only in-frame clones and misses some; the assay was immunoSEQ multiplex PCR. The sample yields 300,000 or so clones, approximately 86% seen once. Sequenced input: PBMCs. Receptors were obtained from a young man in good health and CMV-seronegative.

The chain carries TRBV15 and TRBJ1-4; no definite D call. The V end was cut by 3 bases, the J end by 7 bases, with 15 bases between. Germline V lookup: CDR1 LNHNV, CDR2 YYDKDF (reference sequence). The CDR3 has 15 amino acids. The CDR3 DNA reads TGTGCCACCAGCAGGCCTTCCGCGTTTGGTGAAAAACTGTTTTTT. Its protein product is CATSRPSAFGEKLFF.

The CDR3 DNA is TGTGCCAGCAGTTCCTGGGACAGGGCCTCTGGCTACACCTTC. This translates into CASSSWDRASGYTF. The J gene is TRBJ1-2, the V gene TRBV27; 9 nucleotides agree with TRBD1. Germline-derived CDR1 and CDR2 are MNHEY and SMNVEV (reference sequence). The CDR3 contains 14 residues. With V trimmed by 4 bases and J by 7 bases, 7 bases remained unmatched.

This chain joins TRBV4-1 and TRBJ2-5, with 8 positions matching TRBD2. J was trimmed by 2 bases and V by 3 bases; bases with no gene match: 8. This CDR3 spans 16 amino acids. Germline V gives CDR1 MGHRA, CDR2 YSYEKL. The CDR3 nucleotides read TGCGCCAGCAGCCATCGATCCACGGGGGGGCAAGAGACCCAGTACTTC. This gives the protein CASSHRSTGGQETQYF.

This chain joins TRBV5-5 and TRBJ1-3, with D hard to call. The germline gives CDR1 SGHKS, CDR2 YYEKEE (reference sequence). V dropped 0 bases and J dropped 4 bases, with 17 bases sitting between them. The CDR3 loop spans 17 amino acids. For the CDR3, the DNA is TGTGCCAGCAGCTTGGGCCTTCCTCACTCTGCGGGAAACACCATATATTTT. Amino acid sequence: CASSLGLPHSAGNTIYF.

The chain combines TRBV7-9 with TRBJ2-7; TRBD1 matches 8 bases. Germline V gives CDR1 SEHNR, CDR2 FQNEAQ (reference sequence). The CDR3 is 14 amino acids. The V gene end was trimmed by 5 bases and the J gene end by 3 bases; junction bases not matched to a gene: 6. The CDR3 protein is CASSLTGGDYEQYF. The DNA of the CDR3 is TGTGCCAGCAGCCTCACAGGGGGAGACTACGAGCAGTACTTC.

The chain combines TRBV7-2 with TRBJ2-3; a possible D gene is TRBD1 (5 bases). Germline lookup yields CDR1 SGHTA and CDR2 FQGNSA. V gave up 5 bases and J gave up 4 bases, with 13 bases separating them. The CDR3 loop spans 14 amino acids. CDR3 region: CASSRGPVADTQYF. In DNA form, the CDR3 reads TGTGCCAGCAGCAGGGGCCCCGTGGCAGATACGCAGTATTTT.

V is TRBV6-1 and J is TRBJ2-5, with a possible D match to TRBD1 (5 bases). The V gene lost 2 bases and the J gene lost 4 bases, with 11 bases spanning the gap. The CDR3 runs to 14 residues. Per germline, CDR1 MNHNS and CDR2 SASEGT. The CDR3 spells CASSEQGWTETQYF. CDR3 bases: TGTGCCAGCAGTGAACAGGGTTGGACAGAGACCCAGTACTTC.

The chain has TRBV2 and TRBJ2-7; maybe TRBD2 (7 bases). Germline V gene data show CDR1 as SNHLY and CDR2 as FYNNEI. The CDR3 has 14 residues. The V end lost 7 bases, the J end lost 2 bases, and 15 bases lay between the germline ends. CDR3 amino acids: CASMLGGGPYEQYF. CDR3 sequence (DNA): TGTGCCAGCATGTTAGGCGGGGGCCCCTACGAGCAGTACTTC.

The V call is TRBV7-6, the J call TRBJ2-5, with D perhaps matching TRBD2 (6 bases). Between the trimmed V and J ends, which lost 2 bases and 4 bases, there was a span of 14 bases. Per germline, CDR1 SGHVS and CDR2 FNYEAQ. CDR3 length: 15 residues. The CDR3 here is CASSLTGSGGETQYF. The CDR3, as DNA: TGTGCCAGCAGCTTAACCGGATCCGGGGGAGAGACCCAGTACTTC.

This clone was picked up a small number of times. The chain is built from TRBV25-1 and TRBJ2-7, with unresolved D. In germline, CDR1 is MGHDK, CDR2 SYGVNS. This CDR3 has 11 amino acids. Trimming removed 8 bases at V and 1 base at J, with 6 bases between. The chain's CDR3 is CASAGSYEQYF. In DNA, the CDR3 is TGTGCCAGCGCCGGGTCCTACGAGCAGTACTTC.

This clone was counted only a few times. The chain uses TRBV5-1 and TRBJ2-7; 12 positions match TRBD2. CDR1 is SGHRS and CDR2 is YFSETQ in the germline V gene. Trimming cost V 1 base and J 0 bases; bases outside gene matches: 2. CDR3 size: 16 residues. The CDR3 spells CASSLTSGGSSYEQYF. In nucleotides, the CDR3 is TGCGCCAGCAGCTTGACTAGCGGGGGGAGCTCCTACGAGCAGTACTTC.

The V gene is TRBV27, the J gene TRBJ1-6; TRBD1 agrees at 7 bases. Germline V CDR1 and CDR2: MNHEY, SMNVEV (reference sequence). The CDR3 length is 16 residues. Trimming took 6 bases from V and 7 from J; bases not matched to a gene: 12. CDR3 protein: CASSSVPGQINSPLHF. The CDR3 region has the DNA TGTGCCAGCAGCTCCGTACCGGGACAGATCAATTCACCCCTCCACTTT.

The chain links TRBV2 to TRBJ2-2, with a tentative D call TRBD2 (6 bases). This CDR3 contains 14 residues. V was trimmed by 6 bases and J by 6 bases, leaving 14 bases between them. Germline values: CDR1 SNHLY, CDR2 FYNNEI. The CDR3, as DNA: TGTGCCAGCAGAGCGGGTCCCCCCGCCGGGGAGCTGTTTTTT. This sequence encodes CASRAGPPAGELFF.

The chain employs TRBV6-1 and TRBJ1-6, with 7 bases identical to TRBD1. CDR3 length equals 15 residues. In germline, CDR1 is MNHNS, CDR2 SASEGT. Losses at the gene ends were 6 bases for V and 9 bases for J; bases not matched to a gene: 11. As DNA, the CDR3 is TGTGCCAGCAGCGTTGGACAGGAGGGAGGTTCACCCCTCCACTTT. It specifies CASSVGQEGGSPLHF.

This clone has just one count. V is TRBV6-5 and J is TRBJ1-3; D gene uncertain. The germline V and J ends were trimmed by 5 bases and 2 bases, with 13 bases remaining between them. The CDR3 totals 15 residues. CDR1 MNHEY and CDR2 SVGAGI come from the germline V gene. CDR3 in amino acids: CASSPLEEAGNTIYF. The CDR3 DNA reads TGTGCCAGCAGTCCCCTGGAGGAAGCTGGAAACACCATATATTTT.

V gene TRBV5-6 combines with J gene TRBJ1-4; 9 nucleotides agree with TRBD1. Germline lookup yields CDR1 SGHDT and CDR2 YYEEEE. The CDR3 contains 14 residues. V dropped 0 bases and J dropped 10; count of bases not matched to a gene: 4. The CDR3 loop reads CASSLARTGVKLFF. The CDR3 coding sequence is TGTGCCAGCAGCTTGGCCAGGACAGGGGTAAAACTGTTTTTT.

The chain is built from TRBV5-1 and TRBJ2-5, with 14 bases identical to TRBD2. CDR1 is SGHRS, CDR2 YFSETQ, per germline. V was pared by 3 bases and J by 5 bases, with 6 bases of the junction left unmatched. The CDR3 sequence is 16 residues long. The CDR3 spells CASSWGLAGVRETQYF. The CDR3 bases are TGCGCCAGCAGCTGGGGACTAGCGGGGGTGCGCGAGACCCAGTACTTC.

CDR3 sequence reads: CASSQTTRPWTEAFF. CDR3 in DNA: TGTGCCAGCAGTCAAACGACAAGACCATGGACTGAAGCTTTCTTT. The chain employs TRBV27 and TRBJ1-1, with no clear D. Trimming took 5 bases from V and 5 from J, leaving 18 bases between them. Germline lookup yields CDR1 MNHEY and CDR2 SMNVEV (reference sequence). CDR3 length equals 15 residues.

The chain uses TRBV7-6 and TRBJ1-5; TRBD1 aligns across 11 bases. Germline V lookup: CDR1 SGHVS, CDR2 FNYEAQ. This CDR3 has 14 residues. J lost 7 bases, V lost 5 bases, and 4 bases had no gene match. The chain's CDR3 is CASSQRTGGQPQHF. CDR3 in DNA: TGTGCCAGCAGCCAAAGGACAGGGGGCCAGCCCCAGCATTTT.

The rearrangement links TRBV5-6 to TRBJ1-1; 8 bases match TRBD1. Germline V lookup: CDR1 SGHDT, CDR2 YYEEEE. This CDR3 spans 16 amino acids. V lost 0 bases, J lost 1 base, and 5 bases stayed unmatched. DNA for the CDR3: TGTGCCAGCAGCTTGGGGACAGGGAGAGGGAACACTGAAGCTTTCTTT. It yields the protein CASSLGTGRGNTEAFF.

This chain joins TRBV5-5 and TRBJ2-2; 10 positions match TRBD1. After removal of 5 bases from V and 3 bases from J, the junction contained 4 bases not matched to a gene. The CDR3 sequence is 15 residues long. Germline lookup yields CDR1 SGHKS and CDR2 YYEKEE (reference sequence). Here the CDR3 DNA reads TGTGCCAGCAGGACAGGGGGCATTGACACCGGGGAGCTGTTTTTT. Protein sequence: CASRTGGIDTGELFF.

V is TRBV6-5 and J is TRBJ1-5; D might be TRBD1 (6 bases). V gave up 7 bases and J gave up 1 base, with 14 bases separating them. From germline, CDR1 is MNHEY and CDR2 SVGAGI. The CDR3 is 15 amino acids. CDR3 region: CASTEDGTSNQPQHF. The CDR3 DNA reads TGTGCCAGCACCGAAGACGGGACAAGCAATCAGCCCCAGCATTTT.